The 10 T cell receptor beta chains presented below share a single source sample, sequenced in a study of graft-versus-host responses after intestinal transplantation. Method: immunoSEQ multiplex PCR; TCRdb's copy keeps in-frame clones and lacks some. Here the sample spans approximately 9,700 clones, nearly 95% being singletons. Source: bone marrow, taken 500 to 550 days after intestinal transplantation. These receptor sequences come from a human patient who received an intestinal transplant, so some T cells may come from the graft donor.

The V and J genes are TRBV6-4 and TRBJ2-1; 8 nucleotides line up with TRBD2. V gave up 5 bases and J gave up 4 bases; unmatched junction bases: 4. Germline CDR1 and CDR2: MRHNA and SNTAGT. This CDR3 is 14 amino acids long. CDR3 residues: CASSTAGAYNEQFF. CDR3 sequence (DNA): TGTGCCAGCAGTACAGCGGGGGCATACAATGAGCAGTTCTTC.

The gene calls are TRBV11-1 and TRBJ1-2; the D gene is possibly TRBD1 (5 bases). CDR3 length: 15 residues. CDR1 and CDR2 from the germline V gene are SGHAT and FQDESV (reference sequence). The ends were cut back, 1 base at V and 4 bases at J, with 13 bases in the middle. The CDR3 spells CASSLGSQGSYGYTF. In DNA form, the CDR3 reads TGTGCCAGCAGCTTAGGCTCTCAGGGTAGCTATGGCTACACCTTC.

This rearrangement joins TRBV18 to TRBJ2-7; 11 nucleotides line up with TRBD1. The junction had 3 bases not matched to a gene; V was cut back by 2 bases and J by 6 bases. The CDR3 sequence is 14 residues long. Germline CDR1 is KGHSH and CDR2 is LQKENI. The DNA of the CDR3 is TGTGCCAGCTCACCATCGGGACAGGGGGGCGAGCAGTACTTC. Amino acid sequence: CASSPSGQGGEQYF.

The chain uses TRBV7-3 and TRBJ2-2; no firm D call. CDR1 and CDR2 (germline): SGHTA, FQGTGA. V lost 1 base and J 1 base, leaving 7 bases between the germline ends. This CDR3 contains 15 residues. In DNA, the CDR3 is TGTGCCAGCAGCTTAAGGACCGAGAACACCGGGGAGCTGTTTTTT. Translation gives CASSLRTENTGELFF.

The chain joins TRBV6-6 to TRBJ1-1; D not certain. CDR3 length: 11 amino acids. Germline CDR1 MNHNY, CDR2 SVGAGI (reference sequence). The V end was cut by 7 bases, the J end by 3 bases, with 6 bases between. CDR3 in DNA: TGTGCCAGCAAGAGGGACACTGAAGCTTTCTTT. Translating it yields CASKRDTEAFF.

The V call is TRBV12-5, the J call TRBJ2-2; D may be TRBD1 (6 bases). CDR1 and CDR2 (germline): LGHNT, FRNRAP. V lost 4 bases, J lost 2 bases, and 8 bases lay in between. CDR3 length: 14 amino acids. The CDR3 sequence: CASGSGQNTGELFF. CDR3 bases: TGTGCTAGTGGTTCGGGACAAAACACCGGGGAGCTGTTTTTT.

The chain carries TRBV28 and TRBJ2-1, with D perhaps matching TRBD1 (6 bases). Looked up from germline, CDR1 is MDHEN and CDR2 is SYDVKM. The V end lost 8 bases, the J end lost 4 bases, and 9 bases lay between the germline ends. The CDR3 sequence is 12 residues long. The CDR3 nucleotides are TGTGCCAGCCCCGGACAGTACAATGAGCAGTTCTTC. Protein product: CASPGQYNEQFF.

The V call is TRBV10-3, the J call TRBJ1-1; D might be TRBD1 (6 bases). Germline values: CDR1 ENHRY, CDR2 SYGVKD. V was clipped by 9 bases and J by 1 base, with 12 bases between them. The CDR3 length is 13 residues. CDR3 in DNA: TGTGCCATTCAGGGGCCCCCGAACACTGAAGCTTTCTTT. Protein: CAIQGPPNTEAFF.

This rearrangement joins TRBV9 to TRBJ2-2; TRBD2 is a possible D gene (6 bases). The CDR3 consists of 16 residues. Between the trimmed V and J ends, which lost 0 bases and 3 bases, there was a span of 12 bases. Germline CDR1 and CDR2: SGDLS and YYNGEE. This CDR3 reads CASSVAVTRDTGELFF. CDR3 bases: TGTGCCAGCAGCGTAGCGGTGACTAGAGACACCGGGGAGCTGTTTTTT.

The chain links TRBV5-8 to TRBJ1-1, with a possible D match to TRBD1 (5 bases). V was pared by 0 bases and J by 7 bases, with 10 bases between. The CDR3 is 13 amino acids. From germline, CDR1 is SGHTS and CDR2 YDEGEE. CDR3 loop: CASSLGGGREAFF. Here the CDR3 DNA reads TGTGCCAGCAGCTTGGGGGGCGGCCGTGAAGCTTTCTTT.